Shown below are 29 T cell receptor beta chains from a single sample sequenced in a study of blood T cells in healthy people across ages. PCR was performed a second time for about 7 to 11 cycles using a sample-barcoded 5' primer and a J-beta primer mix. Using its own MiXCR run on the 5' RACE reads, TCRdb lists one record per CDR3 protein. The table has approximately 1,000,000 distinct CDR3 sequences, approximately 38% seen once. The sample comprised blood. Receptors were obtained from a man between 18 and 35 years old in good health.

The chain carries TRBV29-1 and TRBJ2-2, with a possible D match to TRBD1 (6 bases). The CDR3 consists of 13 residues. Between the trimmed V and J ends, which lost 4 bases and 4 bases, there was a span of 10 bases. Germline CDR1 reads SQVTM; CDR2 reads ANQGSEA. The CDR3 here is CSVGQESTGELFF. The CDR3 nucleotides read TGCAGCGTTGGACAGGAGAGCACCGGGGAGCTGTTTTTT.

A single count supports this clonotype. Germline is not matched at one junction end, which may reflect a read error. The genes are TRBV6-5 and TRBJ1-2, with 8 bases fitting TRBD1. The CDR3 covers 13 residues. In germline, CDR1 is MNHEY, CDR2 SVGAGI. The CDR3 region is CAGSRTGPYGYTF. The CDR3 DNA is TGTGCCGGCAGCCGGACAGGGCCCTATGGCTACACCTTC.

This rearrangement joins TRBV3-1 to TRBJ2-3; perhaps TRBD2 as D (5 bases). Germline loops: CDR1 LGHDT, CDR2 YNNKEL (reference sequence). The CDR3 sequence is 14 residues long. Trimming pared 0 bases from V and 6 bases from J, leaving 10 bases between. DNA for the CDR3: TGTGCCAGCAGCCAAGATCAGGCTAGCGATACGCAGTATTTT. It encodes CASSQDQASDTQYF.

This clonotype has at least ten counts. The chain joins TRBV29-1 to TRBJ1-5; no reliable D call. The CDR3 sequence is 13 residues long. The V end lost 4 bases, the J end lost 0 bases, and 7 bases lay between the germline ends. Germline-derived CDR1 and CDR2 are SQVTM and ANQGSEA. CDR3 in amino acids: CSVVQNSNQPQHF. The CDR3 region has the DNA TGCAGCGTTGTACAGAATAGCAATCAGCCCCAGCATTTT.

The rearrangement joins TRBV29-1 to TRBJ2-2; maybe TRBD2 (5 bases). CDR1 is SQVTM, CDR2 ANQGSEA, per germline. Trimming took 2 bases from V and 6 from J, leaving 19 bases between them. This CDR3 region has 16 residues. The CDR3 nucleotides read TGCAGCGTTGAATTTGAGGGTTCCAGAGGTTCCGGGGAGCTGTTTTTT. Protein product: CSVEFEGSRGSGELFF.

This clonotype has only a few counts. The CDR3 reads CASSLDSWDGYTF. The CDR3 region has the DNA TGTGCCAGCAGCCTGGACAGCTGGGATGGCTACACCTTC. The V call is TRBV7-2, the J call TRBJ1-2; TRBD1 is a possible D gene (6 bases). CDR3 length: 13 amino acids. Deletions cut 5 bases from V and 6 bases from J, with 13 bases between. The germline CDR1 and CDR2 sequences are SGHTA and FQGNSA.

This clonotype turned up a few times. The chain links TRBV4-3 to TRBJ1-1; D remains unclear. V was shortened by 0 bases and J by 0 bases, with 8 bases between the two germline ends. Germline-derived CDR1 and CDR2 are LGHNA and YSLEER. The CDR3 is 15 amino acids. The CDR3 is CASSQEPAMNTEAFF. The CDR3, as DNA: TGCGCCAGCAGCCAAGAGCCGGCCATGAACACTGAAGCTTTCTTT.

The chain couples TRBV6-6 to TRBJ2-4; TRBD1 agrees at 8 bases. The J call may be wrong; the DNA end is better matched by TRBJ2-7. Germline CDR1 and CDR2: MNHNY and SVGAGI (reference sequence). The length of the CDR3 is 15 residues. Here the CDR3 reads CASSGLWTGKYEQYF. The CDR3, as DNA: TGTGCCAGCAGTGGCCTTTGGACAGGGAAATACGAGCAGTACTTC.

This clonotype has a handful of counts. V gene TRBV6-5 combines with J gene TRBJ2-5; a possible D gene is TRBD2 (5 bases). Looked up from germline, CDR1 is MNHEY and CDR2 is SVGAGI. The CDR3 extends over 11 amino acids. CDR3 residues: CGAGFEETQYF. The CDR3 nucleotides are TGTGGGGCGGGTTTCGAAGAGACCCAGTACTTC.

The table lists this clonotype with a count of one. The rearrangement joins TRBV7-9 to TRBJ2-5; D not resolved. Trimming removed 4 bases from V and 5 bases from J, with 11 bases in between. This CDR3 has 13 amino acids. Per germline, CDR1 SEHNR and CDR2 FQNEAQ (reference sequence). CDR3 region: CASSSPKKETQYF. In nucleotides, the CDR3 is TGTGCCAGCAGCTCACCCAAGAAGGAGACCCAGTACTTC.

This clonotype was seen more than once but under ten times. The J gene is TRBJ1-1, the V gene TRBV9; tentative D call: TRBD1 (6 bases). Germline V gives CDR1 SGDLS, CDR2 YYNGEE. The CDR3 length is 13 residues. V was trimmed by 5 bases and J by 4 bases, leaving 12 bases between them. The CDR3 protein is CASSVGAGTEAFF. The CDR3 DNA reads TGTGCCAGCAGTGTGGGGGCTGGCACTGAAGCTTTCTTT.

The chain couples TRBV7-3 to TRBJ1-1; 11 nucleotides align to TRBD1. Germline loops: CDR1 SGHTA, CDR2 FQGTGA. With 5 bases clipped from V and 1 base from J, the junction kept 15 bases outside the gene matches. There are 19 residues in the CDR3. As DNA, the CDR3 is TGTGCCAGCAGCCGTCTACCGGGACAGGGGGACGGAGCGAACACTGAAGCTTTCTTT. It encodes CASSRLPGQGDGANTEAFF.

The chain recombines TRBV7-9 with TRBJ1-2, with D uncertain. This CDR3 has 18 residues. Germline V gene sequence: CDR1 SEHNR, CDR2 FQNEAQ (reference sequence). Between the trimmed V and J ends, which lost 1 base and 0 bases, there was a span of 18 bases. The CDR3: CASSLGPSVGGANYGYTF. CDR3 nucleotide sequence: TGTGCCAGCAGCTTAGGCCCGTCAGTGGGAGGAGCTAACTATGGCTACACCTTC. Full variable domain (missing parts from reference TRBV7-9 and TRBJ1-2): DTGVSQNPRHKITKRGQNVTFRCDPISEHNRLYWYRQTLGQGPEFLTYFQNEAQLEKSRLLSDRFSAERPKGSFSTLEIQRTEQGDSAMYLCASSLGPSVGGANYGYTFGSGTRLTVV.

The chain combines TRBV20-1 with TRBJ2-5; weak D call: TRBD2 (7 bases). Per the germline V gene, CDR1 is DFQATT and CDR2 is SNEGSKA (reference sequence). V was shortened by 0 bases and J by 2 bases, with 13 bases between the two germline ends. The CDR3 has 15 amino acids. CDR3 sequence (DNA): TGCAGTGCTAGAGATATTGCGGGGGCACAAGAGACCCAGTACTTC. Encoded protein: CSARDIAGAQETQYF.

This clonotype showed up many times. CDR3: CASRPGQEYYGYTF. Here the CDR3 DNA reads TGCGCCAGCAGACCGGGACAGGAGTACTATGGCTACACCTTC. The chain is built from TRBV5-1 and TRBJ1-2; TRBD1 matches at 8 bases. The J segment lost 3 bases and the V segment lost 5 bases, leaving 6 bases of the junction unmatched. Germline values: CDR1 SGHRS, CDR2 YFSETQ. The CDR3 is 14 residues long.

Written as DNA, the CDR3 is TGTGCCAGCAGCCATCGCCAGTATTACGGTGGGGCTTATGGCTACACCTTC. Translation: CASSHRQYYGGAYGYTF. This rearrangement joins TRBV3-1 to TRBJ1-2, with D perhaps TRBD1 (5 bases). The ends were cut back, 3 bases at V and 5 bases at J, with 22 bases in the middle. Germline V gene lookup returns CDR1 LGHDT and CDR2 YNNKEL (reference sequence). The CDR3 consists of 17 residues.

This chain joins TRBV10-3 and TRBJ1-2; D is unresolved. Germline assignment: CDR1 ENHRY and CDR2 SYGVKD. The CDR3 loop spans 14 amino acids. The V and J ends lost 2 bases and 8 bases respectively, with 15 bases between them. CDR3 amino acids: CAISEEAGARGYTF. CDR3 nucleotide sequence: TGTGCCATCAGTGAGGAGGCGGGAGCTCGGGGCTACACCTTC.

The chain combines TRBV4-1 with TRBJ1-1; unclear D gene. Germline V gene sequence: CDR1 MGHRA, CDR2 YSYEKL. Between the trimmed V and J ends, which lost 2 bases and 3 bases, there was a span of 19 bases. CDR3 length: 17 residues. CDR3 residues: CASSQPTRRLEHTEAFF. The CDR3 nucleotides read TGCGCCAGCAGCCAACCCACCCGTCGTTTGGAGCACACTGAAGCTTTCTTT.

The chain uses TRBV4-1 and TRBJ2-3; TRBD2 is a possible D gene (7 bases). Per the germline V gene, CDR1 is MGHRA and CDR2 is YSYEKL. V lost 4 bases and J lost 0, with 11 bases in between. The CDR3 spans 15 residues. The CDR3 DNA reads as TGCGCCAGCAGCCGGGAGGGGGTGAGCACAGATACGCAGTATTTT. It yields the protein CASSREGVSTDTQYF.

This chain links TRBV7-9 with TRBJ2-3, with 10 bases that match TRBD1. Germline trimming cut 7 bases from V and 1 base from J; bases unmatched to any gene: 5. Germline-derived CDR1 and CDR2 are SEHNR and FQNEAQ (reference sequence). The CDR3 contains 15 residues. The CDR3 loop reads CASTVDRGRTDTQYF. Written as DNA, the CDR3 is TGTGCCAGCACTGTCGACAGGGGGCGCACAGATACGCAGTATTTT.

This chain links TRBV13 with TRBJ2-7, with D maybe TRBD2 (5 bases). This CDR3 has 15 amino acids. Looked up from germline, CDR1 is PRHDT and CDR2 is FYEKMQ (reference sequence). Trimming pared 8 bases from V and 3 bases from J, leaving 20 bases between. This CDR3 is CASAEAASPHYEQYF. The CDR3 DNA follows: TGTGCCAGCGCAGAAGCGGCTTCCCCTCACTACGAGCAGTACTTC.

This clonotype appeared a few times. This sequence joins TRBV18 and TRBJ1-2; D remains ambiguous. The CDR3 covers 15 residues. CDR1 KGHSH and CDR2 LQKENI come from the germline V gene. V was pared by 0 bases and J by 0 bases, with 8 bases between. The CDR3 nucleotides are TGTGCCAGCTCACCACCCGGGGAGGCTAACTATGGCTACACCTTC. This translates into CASSPPGEANYGYTF. Variable domain in full (rest from reference TRBV18 and TRBJ1-2): NAGVMQNPRHLVRRRGQEARLRCSPMKGHSHVYWYRQLPEEGLKFMVYLQKENIIDESGMPKERFSAEFPKEGPSILRIQQVVRGDSAAYFCASSPPGEANYGYTFGSGTRLTVV.

J is TRBJ2-4 and V is TRBV20-1; weak D call: TRBD2 (5 bases). The J call may be mistaken, given a closer DNA end match to TRBJ2-5. The germline V gene encodes CDR1 DFQATT and CDR2 SNEGSKA (reference sequence). CDR3 length: 16 residues. The CDR3 nucleotides are TGCAGGGTATCCACCGGGCCAGACTATGAACAAGAGACCCAGTACTTC. It translates to CRVSTGPDYEQETQYF.

A few counts support this clonotype. The chain recombines TRBV20-1 with TRBJ1-1; TRBD1 matches at 9 bases. The CDR3 runs to 14 residues. CDR1 and CDR2 from the germline V gene are DFQATT and SNEGSKA (reference sequence). V shed 5 bases, J shed 0 bases, and the junction held 4 bases outside the gene matches. The DNA of the CDR3 is TGCAGTGCTGGGGACAGGGCTATGAACACTGAAGCTTTCTTT. Amino acids: CSAGDRAMNTEAFF.

V usage is TRBV2 and J usage is TRBJ1-2; 7 nucleotides match TRBD1. CDR1 and CDR2 from the germline V gene are SNHLY and FYNNEI. The CDR3 is made up of 15 amino acids. Trimming removed 6 bases from V and 2 bases from J; junction bases left unmatched: 9. CDR3 sequence reads: CASSDPRDRNYGYTF. CDR3 sequence (DNA): TGTGCCAGCAGCGATCCACGGGACAGAAACTATGGCTACACCTTC.

The chain carries TRBV30 and TRBJ1-5; a possible D gene is TRBD1 (5 bases). The CDR3 is made up of 13 amino acids. Between the trimmed V and J ends, which lost 2 bases and 5 bases, there was a span of 10 bases. Germline values: CDR1 GTSNPN, CDR2 SVGIG (reference sequence). The CDR3 bases are TGTGCCTGGAGTCTCCCGGGGGATCAGCCCCAGCATTTT. Translation: CAWSLPGDQPQHF. Drawing the rest from reference TRBV30 and TRBJ1-5, the complete variable domain is SQTIHQWPATLVQPVGSPLSLECTVEGTSNPNLYWYRQAAGRGLQLLFYSVGIGQISSEVPQNLSASRPQDRQFILSSKKLLLSDSGFYLCAWSLPGDQPQHFGDGTRLSIL.

In this sample, this clonotype turned up a few times. This chain links TRBV7-9 with TRBJ2-3; a possible D gene is TRBD1 (6 bases). Germline V CDR1 and CDR2: SEHNR, FQNEAQ (reference sequence). The CDR3 loop spans 15 amino acids. Deletions cut 3 bases from V and 0 bases from J, with 10 bases between. In DNA, the CDR3 is TGTGCCAGCAGCTTCGAGGGGGTTAGCACAGATACGCAGTATTTT. Protein: CASSFEGVSTDTQYF.

The chain is built from TRBV25-1 and TRBJ2-1; 8 bases are a match to TRBD1. The J call may be wrong; the DNA end is better matched by TRBJ2-7. Germline CDR1 and CDR2: MGHDK and SYGVNS. The length of the CDR3 is 15 residues. The CDR3 DNA sequence: TGTGCCAGCAGAGCGACAGGGGTTTCCTACAATGAGCAGTACTTC. Its protein is CASRATGVSYNEQYF.

Ten or more counts support this clonotype. One end of the junction is discordant with germline, which a read error may explain. The rearrangement joins TRBV5-1 to TRBJ2-1, with 7 bases fitting TRBD2. CDR3 length: 12 amino acids. Germline CDR1 SGHRS, CDR2 YFSETQ. The CDR3 DNA follows: TGTGCCAGCAGCTTAGCGGGCGATGAGCAGTTCTTC. Translated, it gives CASSLAGDEQFF.